This record looks at one TCR beta chain sequence and its context. These data originate in a study of control samples from healthy donors and cancer patients. The repertoire was sequenced with immunoSEQ multiplex PCR; TCRdb's copy has only in-frame clones and lacks some. The table includes fewer than 200,000 clones, 95% to 96% detected once. The length of the CDR3 is 16 residues. V was pared by 6 bases and J by 6 bases, with 8 bases of the junction left unmatched. Germline-derived CDR1 and CDR2 are ENHRY and SYGVKD. Sequencing used blood. This receptor was obtained from a woman younger than 45 in good health. This rearrangement joins TRBV10-3 to TRBJ2-1; TRBD2 matches 13 bases. CDR3 in DNA: TGTGCCATCAGGACCCGACTAGCGGGAGGAGTCAATGAGCAGTTCTTC. Translated, it gives CAIRTRLAGGVNEQFF.